This entry lists 4 T cell receptor beta chains sequenced from one sample in a study of T cell responses to AZD1222 COVID-19 vaccine. The repertoire was sequenced with immunoSEQ multiplex PCR; TCRdb's copy has only in-frame clones and lacks some. The sample lists 90,000 to 120,000 clones, roughly 89% occurring once. This material consisted of peripheral blood, taken on day 0 of MenACWY control vaccination. These receptors were collected from an adult in good health.

The J gene is TRBJ2-3, the V gene TRBV28; TRBD2 aligns across 8 bases. V lost 6 bases, J lost 0 bases, and 11 bases stayed unmatched. Germline V gene data show CDR1 as MDHEN and CDR2 as SYDVKM. The CDR3 is 17 amino acids. The CDR3 loop is CASRPISGGGSTDTQYF. In DNA, the CDR3 is TGTGCCAGCAGACCTATATCCGGGGGGGGGAGCACAGATACGCAGTATTTT. Combining the CDR3 with reference TRBV28 and TRBJ2-3 gives the whole variable domain DVKVTQSSRYLVKRTGEKVFLECVQDMDHENMFWYRQDPGLGLRLIYFSYDVKMKEKGDIPEGYSVSREKKERFSLILESASTNQTSMYLCASRPISGGGSTDTQYFGPGTRLTVL.

V and J are TRBV6-5 and TRBJ1-2, with a tentative D call TRBD1 (6 bases). The V and J ends lost 2 bases and 6 bases respectively, with 13 bases between them. This CDR3 region has 14 residues. Germline V gene lookup returns CDR1 MNHEY and CDR2 SVGAGI. Written as DNA, the CDR3 is TGTGCCAGCAGTTACGGGCTGGGGGCAAATGGCTACACCTTC. It codes for CASSYGLGANGYTF.

The chain couples TRBV10-1 to TRBJ2-3, with D maybe TRBD2 (6 bases). V shed 7 bases and J shed 5 bases, with 13 bases lying between them. This CDR3 is built from 13 residues. Germline V gene data show CDR1 as WNHNN and CDR2 as SYGVQD (reference sequence). The CDR3 coding sequence is TGCGCCAGCAACGGAGGGGAACGAGATACGCAGTATTTT. Translation: CASNGGERDTQYF.

The chain carries TRBV19 and TRBJ2-7; 7 bases are shared with TRBD1. Germline assignment: CDR1 LNHDA and CDR2 SQIVND (reference sequence). The V segment lost 5 bases and the J segment 2 bases; nucleotides outside the gene matches: 6. This CDR3 has 14 amino acids. CDR3 bases: TGTGCCAGTAGTCTACCGGGACAGACCTACGAGCAGTACTTC. It encodes CASSLPGQTYEQYF.